Detailed here is one T cell receptor beta chain. The antigen is unknown. The method was immunoSEQ multiplex PCR; TCRdb's version includes in-frame clones alone and lacks a portion of them. The sample contains some 740,000 clones, around 93% of which appear only once. This sample stems from a study of shared clonotypes between healthy human individuals. CDR3 size: 16 residues. The V and J ends lost 0 bases and 5 bases respectively, with 14 bases between them. CDR1 is SGHVS, CDR2 FQNEAQ, per germline. In the naive CD8 group, cells lacked CD45RO and were positively selected for CCR7, so terminally differentiated effector memory CD45RA+ cells were left out. Study-wide results and limits: It was expected that sequencing depth would affect clonotype sharing among donors.

The V and J genes are TRBV7-8 and TRBJ1-5; no definite D call. This clonotype was obtained from a man aged 25-40 years in good health. What was sequenced was naive CD8+ T cells sorted from blood. The CDR3 protein is CASSLALGLADQPQHF. The CDR3 DNA sequence: TGTGCCAGCAGCTTAGCGCTCGGCCTCGCGGATCAGCCCCAGCATTTT. The variable domain in full, with the rest retrieved from reference TRBV7-8 and TRBJ1-5, is GAGVSQSPRYKVAKRGQDVALRCDPISGHVSLFWYQQALGQGPEFLTYFQNEAQLDKSGLPSDRFFAERPEGSVSTLKIQRTQQEDSAVYLCASSLALGLADQPQHFGDGTRLSIL.